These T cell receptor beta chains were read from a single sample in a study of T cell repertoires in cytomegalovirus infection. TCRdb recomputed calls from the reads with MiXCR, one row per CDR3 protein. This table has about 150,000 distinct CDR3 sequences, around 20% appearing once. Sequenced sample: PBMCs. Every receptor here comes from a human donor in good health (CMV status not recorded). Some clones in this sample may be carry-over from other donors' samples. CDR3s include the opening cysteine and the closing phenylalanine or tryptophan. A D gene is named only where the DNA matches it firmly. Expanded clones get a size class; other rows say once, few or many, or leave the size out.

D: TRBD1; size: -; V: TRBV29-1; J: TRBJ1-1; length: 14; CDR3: CSAGQGGMNTEAFF; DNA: TGCAGCGCCGGACAGGGGGGGATGAACACTGAAGCTTTCTTT
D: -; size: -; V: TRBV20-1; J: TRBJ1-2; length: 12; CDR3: CSPGGEEDGYTF; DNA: TGCAGTCCTGGGGGGGAGGAGGACGGCTACACCTTC
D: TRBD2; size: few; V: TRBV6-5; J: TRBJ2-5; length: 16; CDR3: CASSYTLAGEGETQYF; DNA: TGTGCCAGCAGTTACACCTTAGCGGGAGAGGGAGAGACCCAGTACTTC
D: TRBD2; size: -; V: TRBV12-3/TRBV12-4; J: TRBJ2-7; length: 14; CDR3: CASSFGGGAYEQYF; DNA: TGTGCCAGCAGTTTTGGGGGGGGGGCCTACGAGCAGTACTTC
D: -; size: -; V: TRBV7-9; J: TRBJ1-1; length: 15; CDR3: CASSLAGGMNTEAFF; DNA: TGTGCCAGCAGCTTAGCTGGGGGGATGAACACTGAAGCTTTCTTT
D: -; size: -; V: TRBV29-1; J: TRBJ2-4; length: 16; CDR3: CSVEAGRLATKNIQYF; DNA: TGCAGCGTTGAAGCGGGCCGGCTAGCGACCAAAAACATTCAGTACTTC
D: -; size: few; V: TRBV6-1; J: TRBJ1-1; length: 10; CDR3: CASGASEAFF; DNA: TGTGCCAGCGGGGCGTCTGAAGCTTTCTTT
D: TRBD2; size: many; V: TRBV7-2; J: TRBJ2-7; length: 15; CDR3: CASSLGTSGSYEQYF; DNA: TGTGCCAGCAGCTTGGGGACTAGCGGGTCCTACGAGCAGTACTTC
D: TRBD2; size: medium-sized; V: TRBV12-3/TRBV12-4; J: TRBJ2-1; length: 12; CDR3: CASSSSGNEQFF; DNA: TGTGCCAGCAGTTCTAGCGGCAATGAGCAGTTCTTC
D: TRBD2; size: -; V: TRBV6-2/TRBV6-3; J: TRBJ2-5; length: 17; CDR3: CASSRGASGTFRETQYF; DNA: TGTGCCAGCAGTCGAGGTGCTAGCGGGACATTTCGGGAGACCCAGTACTTC
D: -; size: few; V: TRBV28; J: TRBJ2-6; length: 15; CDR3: CASSIRGSGANVLTF; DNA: TGTGCCAGCAGTATCCGGGGATCAGGGGCCAACGTCCTGACTTTC
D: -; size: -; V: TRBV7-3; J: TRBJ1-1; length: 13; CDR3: CASSLTENTEAFF; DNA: TGTGCCAGCAGCTTGACAGAGAACACTGAAGCTTTCTTT
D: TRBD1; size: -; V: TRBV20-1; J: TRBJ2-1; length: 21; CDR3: CSAPFDYGQGASPRYYNEQFF; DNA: TGCAGTGCTCCCTTCGATTACGGACAGGGGGCCTCACCACGCTATTACAATGAGCAGTTCTTC
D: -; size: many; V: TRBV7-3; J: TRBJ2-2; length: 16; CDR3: CASSLSSVSETGELFF; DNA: TGTGCCAGCAGCTTATCGAGCGTTTCGGAGACCGGGGAGCTGTTTTTT
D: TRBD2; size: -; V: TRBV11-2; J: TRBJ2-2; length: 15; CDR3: CASSLGTRETGELFF; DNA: TGTGCCAGCAGCTTGGGGACTAGAGAAACCGGGGAGCTGTTTTTT
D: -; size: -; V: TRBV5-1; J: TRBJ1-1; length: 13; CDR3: CASSTGLHTEAFF; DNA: TGCGCCAGCAGCACGGGGTTACACACTGAAGCTTTCTTT
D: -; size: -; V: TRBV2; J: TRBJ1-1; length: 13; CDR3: CASRRLGNTEAFF; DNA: TGTGCCAGCCGACGGCTGGGGAACACTGAAGCTTTCTTT
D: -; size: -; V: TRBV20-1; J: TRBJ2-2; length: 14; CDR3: CSAEDSPNTGELFF; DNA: TGCAGTGCTGAGGACAGCCCAAACACCGGGGAGCTGTTTTTT